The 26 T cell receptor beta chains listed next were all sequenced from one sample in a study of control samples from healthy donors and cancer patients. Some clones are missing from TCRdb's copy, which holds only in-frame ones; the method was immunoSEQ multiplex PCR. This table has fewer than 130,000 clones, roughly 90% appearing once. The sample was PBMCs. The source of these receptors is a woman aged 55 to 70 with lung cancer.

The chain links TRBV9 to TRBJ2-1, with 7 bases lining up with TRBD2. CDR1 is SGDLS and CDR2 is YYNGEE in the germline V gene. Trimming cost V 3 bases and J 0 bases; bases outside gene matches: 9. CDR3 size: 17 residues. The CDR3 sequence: CASSASSGTSSYNEQFF. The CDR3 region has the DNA TGTGCCAGCAGCGCATCTAGCGGAACAAGCTCCTACAATGAGCAGTTCTTC.

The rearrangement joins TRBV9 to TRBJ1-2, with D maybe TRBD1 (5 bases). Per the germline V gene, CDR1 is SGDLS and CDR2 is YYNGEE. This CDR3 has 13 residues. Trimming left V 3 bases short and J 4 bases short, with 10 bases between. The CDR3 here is CASSAGGGYGYTF. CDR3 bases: TGTGCCAGCAGCGCCGGGGGAGGCTATGGCTACACCTTC.

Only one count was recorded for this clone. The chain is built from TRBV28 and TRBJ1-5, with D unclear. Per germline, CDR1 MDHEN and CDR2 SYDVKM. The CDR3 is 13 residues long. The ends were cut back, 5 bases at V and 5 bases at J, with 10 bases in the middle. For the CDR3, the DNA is TGTGCCAGCAGTCCGTTCACCGATCAGCCCCAGCATTTT. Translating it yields CASSPFTDQPQHF.

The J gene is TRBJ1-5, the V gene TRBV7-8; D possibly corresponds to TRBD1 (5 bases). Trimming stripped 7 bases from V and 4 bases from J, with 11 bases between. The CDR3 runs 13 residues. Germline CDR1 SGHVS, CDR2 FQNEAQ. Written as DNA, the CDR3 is TGTGCCAGCATGGGGACGGGAAATCAGCCCCAGCATTTT. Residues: CASMGTGNQPQHF.

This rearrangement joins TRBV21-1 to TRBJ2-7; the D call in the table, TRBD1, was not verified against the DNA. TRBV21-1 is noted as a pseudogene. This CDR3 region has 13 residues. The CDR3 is CASITDRLNEQYF. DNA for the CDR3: TGTGCCAGCATCACCGACAGGCTAAACGAGCAGTACTTC.

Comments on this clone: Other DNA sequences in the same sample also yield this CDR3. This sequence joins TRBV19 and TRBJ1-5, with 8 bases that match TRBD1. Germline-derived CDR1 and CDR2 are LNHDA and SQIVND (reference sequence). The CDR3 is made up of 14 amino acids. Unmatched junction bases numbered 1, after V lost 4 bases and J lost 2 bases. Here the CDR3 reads CASSTTGGNQPQHF. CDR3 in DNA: TGTGCCAGTAGTACGACAGGGGGCAATCAGCCCCAGCATTTT.

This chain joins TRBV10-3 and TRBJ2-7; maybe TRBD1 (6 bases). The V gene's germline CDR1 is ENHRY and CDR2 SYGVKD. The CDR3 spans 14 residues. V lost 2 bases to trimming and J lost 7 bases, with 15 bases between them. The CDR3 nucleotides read TGTGCCATCAGTGAGCCGCCGGGACAAATGGAGCAGTACTTC. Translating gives CAISEPPGQMEQYF.

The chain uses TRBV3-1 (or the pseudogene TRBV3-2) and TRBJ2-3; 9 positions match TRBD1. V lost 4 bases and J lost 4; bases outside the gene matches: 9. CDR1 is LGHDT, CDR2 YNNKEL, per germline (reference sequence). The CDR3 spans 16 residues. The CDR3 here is CASSLRDRVFPDTQYF. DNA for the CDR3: TGTGCCAGCAGCCTCCGGGACAGGGTCTTTCCAGATACGCAGTATTTT.

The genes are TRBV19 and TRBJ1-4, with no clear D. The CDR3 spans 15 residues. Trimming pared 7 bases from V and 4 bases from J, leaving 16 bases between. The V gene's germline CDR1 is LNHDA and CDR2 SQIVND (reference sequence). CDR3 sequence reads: CASTVTGPSNEKLFF. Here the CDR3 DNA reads TGTGCCAGTACCGTTACCGGACCGAGTAATGAAAAACTGTTTTTT.

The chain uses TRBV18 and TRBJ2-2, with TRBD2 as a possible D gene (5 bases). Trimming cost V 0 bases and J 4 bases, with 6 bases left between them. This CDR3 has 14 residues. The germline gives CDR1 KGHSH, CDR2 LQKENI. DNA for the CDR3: TGTGCCAGCTCACCACCAGGAGGCACCGGGGAGCTGTTTTTT. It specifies CASSPPGGTGELFF.

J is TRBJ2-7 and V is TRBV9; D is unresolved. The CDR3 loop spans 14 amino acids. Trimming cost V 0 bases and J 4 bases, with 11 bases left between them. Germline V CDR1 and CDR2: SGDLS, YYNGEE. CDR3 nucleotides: TGTGCCAGCAGCGTAGCTTCCCGACCATACGAGCAGTACTTC. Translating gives CASSVASRPYEQYF. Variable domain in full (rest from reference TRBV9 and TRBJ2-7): DSGVTQTPKHLITATGQRVTLRCSPRSGDLSVYWYQQSLDQGLQFLIQYYNGEERAKGNILERFSAQQFPDLHSELNLSSLELGDSALYFCASSVASRPYEQYFGPGTRLTVT.

This chain's CDR3 is CASSLGTASLETQYF. The CDR3 coding sequence is TGTGCCAGCAGCTTGGGGACAGCAAGTTTGGAGACCCAGTACTTC. This rearrangement joins TRBV7-8 to TRBJ2-5; 7 nucleotides line up with TRBD1. Trimming removed 3 bases from V and 5 bases from J; junction bases left unmatched: 9. CDR1 and CDR2 from the germline V gene are SGHVS and FQNEAQ. This CDR3 region has 15 residues.

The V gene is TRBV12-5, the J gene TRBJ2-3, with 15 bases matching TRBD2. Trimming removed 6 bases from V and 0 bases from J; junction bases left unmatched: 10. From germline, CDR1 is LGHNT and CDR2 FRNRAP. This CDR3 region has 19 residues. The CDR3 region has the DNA TGTGCTAGTGGCCCTGGGACTAGCGGGGGGCTCACTAGCACAGATACGCAGTATTTT. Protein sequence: CASGPGTSGGLTSTDTQYF.

CDR3 in amino acids: CASSEWQGRNTEAFF. CDR3 in DNA: TGTGCCAGCAGTGAATGGCAGGGGCGGAACACTGAAGCTTTCTTT. The gene calls are TRBV25-1 and TRBJ1-1; D is possibly TRBD1 (6 bases). V dropped 1 base and J dropped 1 base, with 10 bases sitting between them. The germline CDR1 and CDR2 sequences are MGHDK and SYGVNS. CDR3 size: 15 residues.

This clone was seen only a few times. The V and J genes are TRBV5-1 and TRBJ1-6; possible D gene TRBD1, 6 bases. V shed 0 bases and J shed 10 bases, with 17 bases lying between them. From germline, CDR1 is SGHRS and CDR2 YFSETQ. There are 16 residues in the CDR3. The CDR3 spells CASSLETGQSGSPLHF. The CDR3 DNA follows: TGCGCCAGCAGCTTGGAAACAGGGCAATCGGGCTCACCCCTCCACTTT. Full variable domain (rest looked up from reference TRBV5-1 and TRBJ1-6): KAGVTQTPRYLIKTRGQQVTLSCSPISGHRSVSWYQQTPGQGLQFLFEYFSETQRNKGNFPGRFSGRQFSNSRSEMNVSTLELGDSALYLCASSLETGQSGSPLHFGNGTRLTVT.

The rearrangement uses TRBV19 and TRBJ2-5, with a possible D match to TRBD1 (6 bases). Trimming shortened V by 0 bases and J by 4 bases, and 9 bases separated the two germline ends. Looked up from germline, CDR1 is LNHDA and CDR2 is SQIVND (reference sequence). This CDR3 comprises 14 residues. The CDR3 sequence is CASSIEGGRETQYF. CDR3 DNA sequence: TGTGCCAGTAGTATAGAAGGGGGTCGAGAGACCCAGTACTTC.

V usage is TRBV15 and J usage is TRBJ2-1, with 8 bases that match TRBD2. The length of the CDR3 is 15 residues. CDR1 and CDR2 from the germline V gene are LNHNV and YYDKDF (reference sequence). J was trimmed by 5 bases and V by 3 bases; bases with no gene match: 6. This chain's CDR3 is CATSSPLLADNEQFF. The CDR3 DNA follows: TGTGCCACCAGCAGCCCCTTACTAGCGGACAATGAGCAGTTCTTC.

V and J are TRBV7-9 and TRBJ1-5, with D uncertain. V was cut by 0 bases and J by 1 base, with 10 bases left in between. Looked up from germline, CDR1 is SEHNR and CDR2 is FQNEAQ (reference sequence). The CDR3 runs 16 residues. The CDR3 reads CASSLAYSQSNQPQHF. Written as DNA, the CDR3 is TGTGCCAGCAGCTTAGCGTATAGCCAGAGCAATCAGCCCCAGCATTTT.

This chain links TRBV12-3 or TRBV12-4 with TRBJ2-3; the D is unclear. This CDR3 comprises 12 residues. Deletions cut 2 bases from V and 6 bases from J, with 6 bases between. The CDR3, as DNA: TGTGCCAGCAGTTTAAGGCCGGATACGCAGTATTTT. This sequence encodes CASSLRPDTQYF.

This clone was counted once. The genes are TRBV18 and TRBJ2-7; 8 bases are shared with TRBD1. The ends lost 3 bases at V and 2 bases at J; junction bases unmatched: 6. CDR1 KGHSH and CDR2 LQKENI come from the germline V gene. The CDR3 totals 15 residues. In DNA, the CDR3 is TGTGCCAGCTCACCTGGGACAGGAGACACCTACGAGCAGTACTTC. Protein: CASSPGTGDTYEQYF. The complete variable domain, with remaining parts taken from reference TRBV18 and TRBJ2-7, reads NAGVMQNPRHLVRRRGQEARLRCSPMKGHSHVYWYRQLPEEGLKFMVYLQKENIIDESGMPKERFSAEFPKEGPSILRIQQVVRGDSAAYFCASSPGTGDTYEQYFGPGTRLTVT.

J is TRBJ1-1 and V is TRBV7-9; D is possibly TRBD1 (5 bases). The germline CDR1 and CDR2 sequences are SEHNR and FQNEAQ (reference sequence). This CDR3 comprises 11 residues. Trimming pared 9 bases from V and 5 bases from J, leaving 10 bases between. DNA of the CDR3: TGTGCCAGTATCAGGGAAACTGAAGCTTTCTTT. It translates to CASIRETEAFF.

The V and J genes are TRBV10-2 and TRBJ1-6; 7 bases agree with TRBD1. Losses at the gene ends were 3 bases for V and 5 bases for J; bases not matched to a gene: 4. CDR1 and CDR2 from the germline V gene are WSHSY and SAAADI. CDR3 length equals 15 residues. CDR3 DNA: TGCGCCAGCAGTGACCACGGGACAGATAATTCACCCCTCCACTTT. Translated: CASSDHGTDNSPLHF.

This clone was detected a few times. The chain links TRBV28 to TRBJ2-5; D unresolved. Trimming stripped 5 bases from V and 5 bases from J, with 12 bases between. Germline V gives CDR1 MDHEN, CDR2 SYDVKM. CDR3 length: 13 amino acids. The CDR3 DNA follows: TGTGCCAGCAGTCAGTGGGGTGTGGAGACCCAGTACTTC. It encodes CASSQWGVETQYF. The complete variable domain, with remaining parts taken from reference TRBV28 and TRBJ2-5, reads DVKVTQSSRYLVKRTGEKVFLECVQDMDHENMFWYRQDPGLGLRLIYFSYDVKMKEKGDIPEGYSVSREKKERFSLILESASTNQTSMYLCASSQWGVETQYFGPGTRLLVL.

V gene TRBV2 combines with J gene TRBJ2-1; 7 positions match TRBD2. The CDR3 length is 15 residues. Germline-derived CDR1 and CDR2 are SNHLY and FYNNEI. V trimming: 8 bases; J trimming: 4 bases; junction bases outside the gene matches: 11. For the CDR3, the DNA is TGTGCCAGCCGGGGAGGGGCCCCCGCTTACAATGAGCAGTTCTTC. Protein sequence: CASRGGAPAYNEQFF. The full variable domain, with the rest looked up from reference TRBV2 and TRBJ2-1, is EPEVTQTPSHQVTQMGQEVILRCVPISNHLYFYWYRQILGQKVEFLVSFYNNEISEKSEIFDDQFSVERPDGSNFTLKIRSTKLEDSAMYFCASRGGAPAYNEQFFGPGTRLTVL.

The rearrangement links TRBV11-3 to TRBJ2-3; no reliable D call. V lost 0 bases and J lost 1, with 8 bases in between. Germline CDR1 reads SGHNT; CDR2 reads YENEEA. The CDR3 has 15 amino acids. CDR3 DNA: TGTGCCAGCAGCTTAGATCTTACAGGCACAGATACGCAGTATTTT. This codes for CASSLDLTGTDTQYF.

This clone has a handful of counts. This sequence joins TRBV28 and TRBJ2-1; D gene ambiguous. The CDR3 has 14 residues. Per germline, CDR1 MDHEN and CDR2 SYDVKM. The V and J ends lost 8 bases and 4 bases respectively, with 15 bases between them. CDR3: CASEGVMGYNEQFF. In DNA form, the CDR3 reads TGTGCCAGCGAAGGTGTAATGGGATACAATGAGCAGTTCTTC.